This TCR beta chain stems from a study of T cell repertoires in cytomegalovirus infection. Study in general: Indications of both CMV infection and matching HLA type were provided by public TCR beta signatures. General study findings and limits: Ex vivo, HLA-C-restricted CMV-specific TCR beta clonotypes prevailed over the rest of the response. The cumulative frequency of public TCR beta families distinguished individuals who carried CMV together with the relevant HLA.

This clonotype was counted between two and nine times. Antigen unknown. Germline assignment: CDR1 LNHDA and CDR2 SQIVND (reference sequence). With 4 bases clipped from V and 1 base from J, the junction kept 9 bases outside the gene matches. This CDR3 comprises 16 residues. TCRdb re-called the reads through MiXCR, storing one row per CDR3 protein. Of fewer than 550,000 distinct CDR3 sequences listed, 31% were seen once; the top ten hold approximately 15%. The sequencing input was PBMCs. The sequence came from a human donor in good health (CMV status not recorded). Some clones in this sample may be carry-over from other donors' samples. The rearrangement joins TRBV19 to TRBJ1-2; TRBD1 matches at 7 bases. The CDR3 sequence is CASSTSPQGGNYGYTF. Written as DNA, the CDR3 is TGTGCCAGTAGTACTAGCCCCCAGGGGGGTAACTATGGCTACACCTTC.